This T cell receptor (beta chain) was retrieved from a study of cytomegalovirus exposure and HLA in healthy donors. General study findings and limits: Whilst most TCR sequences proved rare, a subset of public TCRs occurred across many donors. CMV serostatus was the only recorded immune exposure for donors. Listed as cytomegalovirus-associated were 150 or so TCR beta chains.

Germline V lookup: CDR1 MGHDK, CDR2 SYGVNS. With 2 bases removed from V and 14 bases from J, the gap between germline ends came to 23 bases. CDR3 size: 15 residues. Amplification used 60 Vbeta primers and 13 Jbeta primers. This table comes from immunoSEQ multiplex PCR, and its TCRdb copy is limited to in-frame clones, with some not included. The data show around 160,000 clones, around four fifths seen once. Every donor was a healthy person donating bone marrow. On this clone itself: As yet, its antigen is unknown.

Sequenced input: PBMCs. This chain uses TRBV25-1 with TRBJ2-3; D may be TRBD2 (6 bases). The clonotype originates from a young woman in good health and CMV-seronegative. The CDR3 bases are TGTGCCAGCAGTGAAGGAGGGAGGCGTTCAATTAGTCCGTATTTT. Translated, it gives CASSEGGRRSISPYF.